This T cell receptor (beta chain) was sequenced in a study of blood T cell repertoires in COVID-19. Turning to the study itself: The cDNA or gDNA used as material had been derived from T cells, B-cell-depleted T cells, or PBMCs.

Generated by immunoSEQ multiplex PCR, the TCRdb table keeps only in-frame clones and is missing some. The sample has 400,000 to 450,000 clones; about 92% are singletons. The germline V gene has CDR1 MGHRA and CDR2 YSYEKL. Trimming shortened V by 1 base and J by 3 bases, and 12 bases separated the two germline ends. The CDR3 length is 15 residues. The specimen was PBMCs or T cells enriched from blood (not recorded which). The sequence derives from a man younger than 35 who had recovered from COVID-19. The rearrangement joins TRBV4-1 to TRBJ1-1; unclear D gene. CDR3 DNA: TGCGCCAGCAGCCAAGTATCGGTAATCGACACTGAAGCTTTCTTT. This encodes CASSQVSVIDTEAFF.